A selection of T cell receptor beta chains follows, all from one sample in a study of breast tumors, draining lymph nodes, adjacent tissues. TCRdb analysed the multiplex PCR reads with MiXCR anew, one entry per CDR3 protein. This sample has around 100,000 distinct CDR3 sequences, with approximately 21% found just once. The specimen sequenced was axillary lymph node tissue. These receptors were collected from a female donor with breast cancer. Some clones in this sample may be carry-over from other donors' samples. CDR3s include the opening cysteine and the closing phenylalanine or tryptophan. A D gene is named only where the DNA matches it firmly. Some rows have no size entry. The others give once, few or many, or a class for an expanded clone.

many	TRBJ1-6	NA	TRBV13	CASSLSGSNSPLHF	TGTGCCAGCAGCTTATCAGGCTCCAATTCACCCCTCCACTTT
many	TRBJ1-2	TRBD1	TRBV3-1	CASSQSGTENGYTF	TGTGCCAGCAGCCAATCCGGGACAGAAAATGGCTACACCTTC
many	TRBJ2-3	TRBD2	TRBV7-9	CASSLRGGPDTQYF	TGTGCCAGCAGCCTCCGGGGGGGTCCAGATACGCAGTATTTT
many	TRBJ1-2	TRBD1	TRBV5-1	CASSGSPDRDRGYTF	TGCGCCAGCAGCGGATCCCCGGACAGGGACCGTGGCTACACCTTC
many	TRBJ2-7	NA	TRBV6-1	CASSEELYEQYF	TGTGCCAGCAGTGAAGAACTCTACGAGCAGTACTTC
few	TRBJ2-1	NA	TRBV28	CASSLRTEMYNEQFF	TGTGCCAGCAGTCTCCGGACAGAGATGTACAATGAGCAGTTCTTC
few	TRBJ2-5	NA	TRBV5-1	CASSLGLSAETQYF	TGCGCCAGCAGCTTGGGGCTTAGCGCGGAGACCCAGTACTTC
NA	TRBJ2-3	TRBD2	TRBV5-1	CASSLEAGTDTQYF	TGCGCCAGCAGCTTGGAAGCGGGAACAGATACGCAGTATTTT
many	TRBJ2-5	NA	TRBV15	CATSAQGWGEETQYF	TGTGCCACCAGCGCACAGGGTTGGGGAGAGGAGACCCAGTACTTC
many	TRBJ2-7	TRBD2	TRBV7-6	CASSWTSGGAEQYF	TGTGCCAGCAGCTGGACTAGCGGGGGGGCCGAGCAGTACTTC
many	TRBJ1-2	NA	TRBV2	CASRVHSQAIYGYTF	TGTGCCAGCAGGGTTCATTCGCAGGCGATCTATGGCTACACCTTC
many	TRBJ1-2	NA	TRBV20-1	CSARDFVDGYGYTF	TGCAGTGCTAGAGATTTTGTGGATGGCTATGGCTACACCTTC
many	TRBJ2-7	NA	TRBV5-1	CASSGQGIHEQYF	TGCGCCAGCAGCGGTCAGGGTATCCACGAGCAGTACTTC
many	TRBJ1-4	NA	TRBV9	CASSAGEIGEKLFF	TGTGCCAGCAGCGCCGGAGAAATTGGGGAAAAACTGTTTTTT
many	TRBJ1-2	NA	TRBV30	CAWRSGSASYGYTF	TGTGCCTGGAGATCAGGGTCGGCAAGCTATGGCTACACCTTC
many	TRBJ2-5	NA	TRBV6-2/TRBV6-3	CATGMTGETQYF	TGTGCCACGGGGATGACGGGAGAGACCCAGTACTTC
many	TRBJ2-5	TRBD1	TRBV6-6	CASRYPSQGADGETQYF	TGTGCCAGCAGATACCCTTCACAGGGGGCGGATGGAGAGACCCAGTACTTC
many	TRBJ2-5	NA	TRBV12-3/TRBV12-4	CASSQGQTIDKETQYF	TGTGCCAGCAGTCAAGGACAGACGATTGATAAGGAGACCCAGTACTTC
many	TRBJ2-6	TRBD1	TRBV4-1	CASSHTGAVHSGANVLTF	TGCGCCAGCAGCCATACAGGGGCGGTCCACTCTGGGGCCAACGTCCTGACTTTC
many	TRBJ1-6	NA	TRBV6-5	CASSWDGKDSPLHF	TGTGCCAGCAGCTGGGACGGGAAGGATTCACCCCTCCACTTT
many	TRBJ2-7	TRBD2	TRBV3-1	CASSHPLGTSGSYEQYF	TGTGCCAGCAGCCACCCCCTGGGGACTAGCGGGAGCTACGAGCAGTACTTC
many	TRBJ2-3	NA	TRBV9	CASSPRGWGGAADTQYF	TGTGCCAGCAGCCCGCGGGGGTGGGGGGGGGCCGCAGATACGCAGTATTTT
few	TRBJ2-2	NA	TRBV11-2	CASSHGTPGELFF	TGTGCCAGCAGCCACGGGACGCCCGGGGAGCTGTTTTTT
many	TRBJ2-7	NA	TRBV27	CASSGGAGAGSYEQYF	TGTGCCAGCAGTGGGGGGGCGGGAGCGGGGTCCTACGAGCAGTACTTC
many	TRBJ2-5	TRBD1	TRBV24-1	CATSDADGTGETQYF	TGTGCCACCAGTGACGCCGATGGGACAGGAGAGACCCAGTACTTC
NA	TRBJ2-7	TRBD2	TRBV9	CASSESGRGYEQYF	TGTGCCAGCAGCGAGAGCGGGAGGGGCTACGAGCAGTACTTC
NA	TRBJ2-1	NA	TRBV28	CASSLGWYNEQFF	TGTGCCAGCAGTTTGGGTTGGTACAATGAGCAGTTCTTC
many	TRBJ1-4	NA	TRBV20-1	CSARGTPNEKLFF	TGCAGTGCTAGGGGAACCCCTAATGAAAAACTGTTTTTT
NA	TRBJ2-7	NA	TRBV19	CASSEAIPSEQYF	TGTGCCAGTAGTGAAGCCATTCCATCCGAGCAGTACTTC
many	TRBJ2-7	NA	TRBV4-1	CASSQAFPGTYEQYF	TGCGCCAGCAGCCAAGCGTTTCCAGGGACCTACGAGCAGTACTTC
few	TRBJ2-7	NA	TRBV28	CASSPHLGTGAYEQYF	TGTGCCAGCAGCCCTCACTTAGGGACGGGAGCATACGAGCAGTACTTC
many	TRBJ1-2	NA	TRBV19	CASSISLGPSYGYTF	TGTGCCAGTAGTATTTCCCTGGGACCCTCCTATGGCTACACCTTC
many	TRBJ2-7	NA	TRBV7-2	CASSKGTEQYF	TGTGCCAGCAGCAAAGGGACAGAGCAGTACTTC
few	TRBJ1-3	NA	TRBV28	CASSLVRSGNTIYF	TGTGCCAGCAGTTTGGTTCGCTCTGGAAACACCATATATTTT
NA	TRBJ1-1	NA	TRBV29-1	CSVEYGENTEAFF	TGCAGCGTTGAATACGGAGAAAACACTGAAGCTTTCTTT
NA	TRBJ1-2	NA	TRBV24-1	CATSDSRTALDGYTF	TGTGCCACCAGTGATTCCAGGACGGCTTTGGATGGCTACACCTTC
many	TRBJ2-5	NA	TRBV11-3	CASSFLSQETQYF	TGTGCCAGCAGCTTTCTCAGCCAAGAGACCCAGTACTTC
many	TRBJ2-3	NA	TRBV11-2	CASSPRVADTQYF	TGTGCCAGCAGCCCCAGGGTCGCAGATACGCAGTATTTT
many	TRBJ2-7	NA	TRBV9	CASSVGPDRAREQYF	TGTGCCAGCAGCGTAGGACCGGACCGAGCTCGGGAGCAGTACTTC
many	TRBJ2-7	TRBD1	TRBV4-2	CASSQAPPAGGYYEQYF	TGTGCCAGCAGCCAAGCCCCCCCGGCAGGGGGCTACTACGAGCAGTACTTC
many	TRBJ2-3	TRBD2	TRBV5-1	CASSLETSGTDTQYF	TGCGCCAGCAGCTTGGAGACTAGCGGCACAGATACGCAGTATTTT
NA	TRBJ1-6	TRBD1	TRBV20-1	CSASEAGQGLKSPLRF	TGCAGTGCTAGTGAAGCGGGACAGGGGCTAAAATCACCCCTCCGCTTT
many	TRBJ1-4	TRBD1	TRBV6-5	CASSYGTGGSNEKLFF	TGTGCCAGCAGTTACGGGACAGGGGGTTCAAATGAAAAACTGTTTTTT
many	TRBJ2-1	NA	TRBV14	CASSPFRGPDNEQFF	TGTGCCAGCAGCCCTTTCCGGGGGCCTGACAATGAGCAGTTCTTC
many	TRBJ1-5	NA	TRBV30	CAWSVTATDQPQHF	TGTGCCTGGAGTGTAACGGCTACGGATCAGCCCCAGCATTTT
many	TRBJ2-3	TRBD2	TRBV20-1	CSARDSGGTKSTDTQYF	TGCAGTGCTAGAGATAGCGGGGGGACTAAAAGCACAGATACGCAGTATTTT